This entry lists 17 T cell receptor beta chains sequenced from one sample in a study of human T cells and chemical hapten exposure (dated by TCRdb to 2020 to 2022). Library preparation was by RACE. For sequencing, a NextSeq 500 was employed. TCRdb trimmed public reads at Q25 via fastp, called clones via MiXCR and kept in-frame beta chains. Each CDR3 protein gets just one entry, which takes the most common genes and DNA from the rows behind it. In all, the sample holds more than 70,000 distinct CDR3 sequences, and around a tenth of those were seen once. 1.6% of the sample is taken by the ten largest. Explained via the paper, the time point label denotes: patch test 2, 6 weeks after DPC sensitization. The label giving this sample's treatment or condition can be read as: therapeutic diphenylcyclopropenone sensitization with weekly scalp DPC. Sequencing used whole blood, obtained in connection with sensitization to the hapten diphenylcyclopropenone (DPC). The source of these receptors is a man aged 18 to 29 with alopecia areata. Some clones in this sample may be carry-over from other donors' samples.

The J gene is TRBJ2-7, the V gene TRBV28; a possible D gene is TRBD2 (5 bases). The CDR3 loop spans 14 amino acids. The ends were cut back, 4 bases at V and 4 bases at J, with 14 bases in the middle. The germline V gene has CDR1 MDHEN and CDR2 SYDVKM. This CDR3 is CASSSFGVPYEQYF. The CDR3 coding sequence is TGTGCCAGCAGTTCCTTCGGGGTCCCTTACGAGCAGTACTTC. The whole variable domain, filled in from reference TRBV28 and TRBJ2-7, reads DVKVTQSSRYLVKRTGEKVFLECVQDMDHENMFWYRQDPGLGLRLIYFSYDVKMKEKGDIPEGYSVSREKKERFSLILESASTNQTSMYLCASSSFGVPYEQYFGPGTRLTVT.

In its sample, this clonotype was seen many times. The chain combines TRBV4-3 with TRBJ1-1, with 9 bases lining up with TRBD1. Looked up from germline, CDR1 is LGHNA and CDR2 is YSLEER. This CDR3 is built from 15 residues. With 4 bases clipped from V and 4 bases from J, the junction kept 7 bases outside the gene matches. CDR3 in amino acids: CASSPRQGVGTEAFF. The CDR3 DNA reads TGCGCCAGCAGCCCACGACAGGGGGTTGGCACTGAAGCTTTCTTT.

This rearrangement joins TRBV15 to TRBJ1-6, with D hard to call. The CDR3 is made up of 17 amino acids. The V end lost 1 base, the J end lost 1 base, and 11 bases lay between the germline ends. Germline loops: CDR1 LNHNV, CDR2 YYDKDF (reference sequence). The CDR3 sequence is CATSRALGGSYNSPLHF. In nucleotides, the CDR3 is TGTGCCACCAGCAGAGCCCTGGGAGGATCCTATAATTCACCCCTCCACTTT. Full variable domain (outside the CDR3, taken from reference TRBV15 and TRBJ1-6): DAMVIQNPRYQVTQFGKPVTLSCSQTLNHNVMYWYQQKSSQAPKLLFHYYDKDFNNEADTPDNFQSRRPNTSFCFLDIRSPGLGDTAMYLCATSRALGGSYNSPLHFGNGTRLTVT.

This clonotype was counted ten times or more. The chain carries TRBV20-1 and TRBJ2-1; D may be TRBD2 (6 bases). Trimming removed 6 bases from V and 5 bases from J, with 14 bases in between. Germline assignment: CDR1 DFQATT and CDR2 SNEGSKA (reference sequence). The CDR3 has 13 residues. The CDR3 sequence is CSALTVADNEQFF. As DNA, the CDR3 is TGCAGTGCCTTAACCGTAGCGGACAATGAGCAGTTCTTC.

This clonotype was seen only a few times. J is TRBJ1-5 and V is TRBV29-1; TRBD1 might be the D (6 bases). Germline V CDR1 and CDR2: SQVTM, ANQGSEA. V shed 5 bases and J shed 7 bases, with 12 bases lying between them. The CDR3 has 12 residues. The chain's CDR3 is CSVSGEGQPQHF. Written as DNA, the CDR3 is TGCAGCGTTTCAGGGGAAGGGCAGCCCCAGCATTTT.

This clonotype was observed many times. This rearrangement joins TRBV29-1 to TRBJ1-1; D may be TRBD1 (5 bases). The V and J ends lost 3 bases and 5 bases respectively, with 10 bases between them. Germline CDR1 SQVTM, CDR2 ANQGSEA. CDR3 size: 12 residues. This CDR3 reads CSVEYGGTEAFF. The CDR3 nucleotides read TGCAGCGTTGAGTACGGGGGAACTGAAGCTTTCTTT. Drawing the rest from reference TRBV29-1 and TRBJ1-1, the complete variable domain is SAVISQKPSRDICQRGTSLTIQCQVDSQVTMMFWYRQQPGQSLTLIATANQGSEATYESGFVIDKFPISRPNLTFSTLTVSNMSPEDSSIYLCSVEYGGTEAFFGQGTRLTVV.

This clonotype came up many times. J is TRBJ2-3 and V is TRBV27, with a tentative D call TRBD1 (6 bases). Germline V lookup: CDR1 MNHEY, CDR2 SMNVEV (reference sequence). This CDR3 has 15 amino acids. Trimming shortened V by 0 bases and J by 2 bases, and 9 bases separated the two germline ends. The CDR3 protein is CASSLSGTTTDTQYF. CDR3 sequence (DNA): TGTGCCAGCAGTTTATCGGGGACAACCACAGATACGCAGTATTTT.

The chain employs TRBV18 and TRBJ2-1, with no clear D. The CDR3 has 12 amino acids. Germline V gene sequence: CDR1 KGHSH, CDR2 LQKENI. V lost 5 bases and J lost 6, with 8 bases in between. The CDR3 sequence is CASSSPINEQFF. The CDR3 DNA reads TGTGCCAGCTCATCCCCAATCAATGAGCAGTTCTTC.

This chain links TRBV25-1 with TRBJ1-2; no reliable D call. This CDR3 contains 15 residues. V lost 1 base and J 6 bases, leaving 15 bases between the germline ends. Germline values: CDR1 MGHDK, CDR2 SYGVNS. In DNA form, the CDR3 reads TGTGCCAGCAGTGAATTTCTGGGTCAGAACGATGGCTACACCTTC. Its protein product is CASSEFLGQNDGYTF.

The gene calls are TRBV6-2 or TRBV6-3 and TRBJ1-3; a possible D gene is TRBD1 (6 bases). CDR3 length: 14 residues. Deletions cut 7 bases from V and 0 bases from J, with 10 bases between. The germline gives CDR1 MNHEY, CDR2 SVGEGT. Here the CDR3 reads CASTSTGSGNTIYF. The CDR3 nucleotides read TGTGCCAGCACTTCGACAGGCTCTGGAAACACCATATATTTT.

This chain connects TRBV28 to TRBJ2-7; 7 nucleotides agree with TRBD1. This CDR3 comprises 18 residues. From germline, CDR1 is MDHEN and CDR2 SYDVKM. Unmatched junction bases numbered 23, after V lost 5 bases and J lost 7 bases. In DNA form, the CDR3 reads TGTGCCAGCAGTCCCGGACAGGCCCGTTCTTCCCACTACTTAGAGCAGTACTTC. Its translation: CASSPGQARSSHYLEQYF.

This rearrangement joins TRBV7-2 to TRBJ2-7; weak D call: TRBD2 (6 bases). V lost 9 bases and J 7 bases, leaving 16 bases between the germline ends. Per germline, CDR1 SGHTA and CDR2 FQGNSA. The CDR3 runs 12 residues. The CDR3 DNA reads as TGTGCCAGTAGCGGACTCACTAGGGAGCAGTACGTC. Protein: CASSGLTREQYV.

This clonotype was seen repeatedly, ten times or more. The rearrangement joins TRBV7-9 to TRBJ1-3; tentatively, D is TRBD1 (5 bases). Germline CDR1 is SEHNR and CDR2 is FQNEAQ (reference sequence). The CDR3 runs to 16 residues. The V end lost 5 bases, the J end lost 0 bases, and 14 bases lay between the germline ends. CDR3 nucleotides: TGTGCCAGCAGCACCGGCGCGGGACGCTCTGGAAACACCATATATTTT. Residues: CASSTGAGRSGNTIYF.

In this sample, this clonotype turned up many times. The rearrangement joins TRBV5-4 to TRBJ2-7; 7 bases are shared with TRBD1. CDR3 length: 13 amino acids. Germline trimming cut 5 bases from V and 2 bases from J; bases unmatched to any gene: 4. Germline CDR1 and CDR2: SGHNT and YYREEE (reference sequence). The CDR3 DNA reads TGTGCCAGCAGTACCGGGACAGCCTACGAGCAGTACTTC. It encodes CASSTGTAYEQYF.

This clonotype was counted a few times. V is TRBV4-2 and J is TRBJ2-6; tentative D call: TRBD2 (6 bases). Germline V gene lookup returns CDR1 LGHNA and CDR2 YNFKEQ. This CDR3 contains 16 residues. V gave up 3 bases and J gave up 2 bases, with 11 bases separating them. CDR3 sequence reads: CASSQKEGTGANVLTF. CDR3 in DNA: TGTGCCAGCAGCCAGAAGGAGGGAACTGGGGCCAACGTCCTGACTTTC.

There are a few counts of this clonotype. The chain carries TRBV29-1 and TRBJ1-1, with TRBD1 matching over 7 bases. This CDR3 comprises 12 residues. The junction had 6 bases not matched to a gene; V was cut back by 6 bases and J by 5 bases. Looked up from germline, CDR1 is SQVTM and CDR2 is ANQGSEA. CDR3 amino acids: CSVAVGQTEAFF. DNA of the CDR3: TGCAGCGTCGCCGTGGGACAGACTGAAGCTTTCTTT.

This clonotype was counted between two and nine times. The rearrangement links TRBV7-6 to TRBJ2-2; D may be TRBD1 (5 bases). This CDR3 spans 16 amino acids. V lost 2 bases and J 1 base, leaving 11 bases between the germline ends. Germline CDR1 is SGHVS and CDR2 is FNYEAQ. CDR3 in amino acids: CASSLSPRENTGELFF. The DNA for the CDR3 is TGTGCCAGCAGCTTATCCCCCAGGGAGAACACCGGGGAGCTGTTTTTT.